The text below deals with one T cell receptor beta chain. This sample was included in a study of blood T cell repertoires in COVID-19. The CDR3 length is 19 residues. J was trimmed by 5 bases and V by 1 base; bases with no gene match: 14. Germline-derived CDR1 and CDR2 are MGHRA and YSYEKL. Produced via immunoSEQ multiplex PCR; TCRdb's table is partial and in-frame only. The sample lists 150,000 to 180,000 clones; about four fifths were seen once. Sequenced: peripheral blood. The TCR originated in a woman between 55 and 75 years old with acute or convalescent COVID-19. This rearrangement joins TRBV4-1 to TRBJ2-5; 12 positions match TRBD1. The CDR3 loop is CASSQVGQGASRSGETQYF. The CDR3 coding sequence is TGCGCCAGCAGCCAAGTGGGACAGGGGGCTTCCCGCAGCGGGGAGACCCAGTACTTC.